The 29 T cell receptor beta chains presented below share a single source sample, sequenced in a study of T-cell reconstitution after alpha-beta-depleted transplantation in children. Preparation of the TCRbeta library was carried out with unique molecular identifiers. From the PCR reads, TCRdb called clonotypes with MiXCR, one entry per CDR3 protein. Of 190,000 or so distinct CDR3 sequences in the sample, more than 6.5% were seen once. The source was PBMCs from the stem cell graft donor, collected from the stem cell graft. The receptors stem from a human donor who donated a stem cell graft to a child with Wiskott-Aldrich syndrome.

This clonotype occurred many times. This chain uses TRBV4-1 with TRBJ1-2, with 11 bases lining up with TRBD1. CDR3 length equals 15 residues. The V gene's germline CDR1 is MGHRA and CDR2 YSYEKL. V dropped 0 bases and J dropped 7; count of bases not matched to a gene: 4. The CDR3 DNA reads TGCGCCAGCAGCCAAGAAGGACAGGGGGCTGGTGGCTACACCTTC. This translates into CASSQEGQGAGGYTF.

This clonotype has at least ten counts. The genes are TRBV10-3 and TRBJ1-1; D is unresolved. CDR1 and CDR2 (germline): ENHRY, SYGVKD. The CDR3 covers 13 residues. Trimming cost V 6 bases and J 4 bases, with 12 bases left between them. CDR3 sequence: CAIRRPSGTEAFF. DNA of the CDR3: TGTGCCATCAGGCGCCCTAGTGGCACTGAAGCTTTCTTT.

V gene TRBV30 combines with J gene TRBJ1-5, with a tentative D call TRBD1 (5 bases). CDR1 and CDR2 from the germline V gene are GTSNPN and SVGIG (reference sequence). The V end was cut by 5 bases, the J end by 2 bases, with 10 bases between. The CDR3 is 13 amino acids. The CDR3 loop reads CAWGVGGNQPQHF. CDR3 in DNA: TGTGCCTGGGGGGTAGGGGGCAATCAGCCCCAGCATTTT. The complete variable domain, with remaining parts taken from reference TRBV30 and TRBJ1-5, reads SQTIHQWPATLVQPVGSPLSLECTVEGTSNPNLYWYRQAAGRGLQLLFYSVGIGQISSEVPQNLSASRPQDRQFILSSKKLLLSDSGFYLCAWGVGGNQPQHFGDGTRLSIL.

This clonotype was seen ten or more times. The chain links TRBV6-5 to TRBJ2-7, with 10 bases aligning to TRBD1. Looked up from germline, CDR1 is MNHEY and CDR2 is SVGAGI. Losses at the gene ends were 2 bases for V and 4 bases for J; bases not matched to a gene: 5. The CDR3 contains 15 residues. The CDR3 spells CASSYTGQGGYEQYF. CDR3 nucleotide sequence: TGTGCCAGCAGTTACACAGGACAGGGGGGATACGAGCAGTACTTC.

This clonotype was counted many times. This chain joins TRBV12-3 or TRBV12-4 and TRBJ2-7; D might be TRBD2 (5 bases). V lost 6 bases, J lost 5 bases, and 17 bases lay in between. CDR3 size: 14 residues. In nucleotides, the CDR3 is TGTGCCAGCAGCAAACAGAGTGGAGGAAACGAGCAGTACTTC. This gives the protein CASSKQSGGNEQYF.

The sample holds many counts of this clonotype. In nucleotides, the CDR3 is TGTGCCAGCAGTTACTGGAACACGGAGGACAGATCGGTCCAAGAGACCCAGTACTTC. Residues: CASSYWNTEDRSVQETQYF. The rearrangement links TRBV6-5 to TRBJ2-5, with D perhaps matching TRBD1 (6 bases). V gave up 1 base and J gave up 1 base, with 22 bases separating them. CDR3 size: 19 residues. CDR1 is MNHEY, CDR2 SVGAGI, per germline.

The table lists this clonotype with many counts. This may come from a read error, since a much larger clone is one base off. This rearrangement joins TRBV7-6 to TRBJ2-7; D is uncertain. This CDR3 is built from 13 residues. Germline assignment: CDR1 SGHVS and CDR2 FNYEAQ. The CDR3 protein is CASSPGPNYEHYF. DNA of the CDR3: TGTGCCAGCAGCCCGGGTCCCAACTACGAGCACTACTTC.

This clonotype occurred many times. This chain connects TRBV7-8 to TRBJ2-1; 10 bases align to TRBD1. Germline-derived CDR1 and CDR2 are SGHVS and FQNEAQ. The CDR3 runs to 14 residues. With 5 bases clipped from V and 4 bases from J, the junction kept 2 bases outside the gene matches. This CDR3 reads CASSRDRGYNEQFF. CDR3 nucleotide sequence: TGTGCCAGCAGCCGGGACAGGGGTTACAATGAGCAGTTCTTC.

This clonotype was counted a few times. The genes are TRBV20-1 and TRBJ1-5; 10 nucleotides match TRBD1. V shed 3 bases and J 0 bases; nucleotides not matched to a gene: 8. From germline, CDR1 is DFQATT and CDR2 SNEGSKA (reference sequence). The CDR3 has 17 amino acids. The CDR3 is CSARAGQGLYSNQPQHF. The DNA for the CDR3 is TGCAGTGCTAGGGCGGGACAGGGGCTATATAGCAATCAGCCCCAGCATTTT.

This clonotype was picked up many times. This sequence joins TRBV24-1 and TRBJ2-1; 14 bases are a match to TRBD2. The CDR3 has 17 amino acids. J gave up 2 bases and V 4 bases, and 3 bases lay outside the gene matches. Germline V gene lookup returns CDR1 KGHDR and CDR2 SFDVKD. In DNA, the CDR3 is TGTGCCACCAGTGACCCGACTAGCGGGAGGGCCTACAATGAGCAGTTCTTC. It is translated as CATSDPTSGRAYNEQFF.

This clonotype was detected only a few times. The V gene is TRBV4-1, the J gene TRBJ1-6; D unclear. Per the germline V gene, CDR1 is MGHRA and CDR2 is YSYEKL. With 4 bases removed from V and 5 bases from J, the gap between germline ends came to 12 bases. The CDR3 has 15 residues. As DNA, the CDR3 is TGCGCCAGCAGCCCCTTTCTCAGCAATAATTCACCCCTCCACTTT. This sequence encodes CASSPFLSNNSPLHF.

This clonotype was picked up many times. The chain uses TRBV6-5 and TRBJ2-7; tentatively, D is TRBD1 (5 bases). This CDR3 is 13 amino acids long. In germline, CDR1 is MNHEY, CDR2 SVGAGI. V lost 2 bases to trimming and J lost 3 bases, with 8 bases between them. CDR3: CASSYTGDYEQYF. In DNA form, the CDR3 reads TGTGCCAGCAGTTACACAGGAGACTACGAGCAGTACTTC.

This chain links TRBV18 with TRBJ1-6; D not resolved. Between the trimmed V and J ends, which lost 2 bases and 7 bases, there was a span of 9 bases. The CDR3 spans 14 residues. Germline CDR1 is KGHSH and CDR2 is LQKENI. The CDR3, as DNA: TGTGCCAGCTCACCAGGGGTCCAAAATTCACCCCTCCACTTT. Translation: CASSPGVQNSPLHF.

This clonotype was seen repeatedly, ten times or more. The chain combines TRBV29-1 with TRBJ2-7; TRBD2 agrees at 8 bases. The CDR3 is 14 residues long. Germline-derived CDR1 and CDR2 are SQVTM and ANQGSEA. The junction had 9 bases not matched to a gene; V was cut back by 5 bases and J by 3 bases. The CDR3 loop is CSVQTSASVYEQYF. The CDR3 DNA reads TGCAGCGTTCAGACTAGCGCAAGTGTCTACGAGCAGTACTTC.

This clonotype has just a few counts. The V gene is TRBV12-3 or TRBV12-4, the J gene TRBJ2-2, with D possibly being TRBD2 (6 bases). With 2 bases removed from V and 7 bases from J, the gap between germline ends came to 11 bases. The CDR3 covers 14 residues. As DNA, the CDR3 is TGTGCCAGCAGTTTATTTGGGGGGATCGGGGAGCTGTTTTTT. Protein: CASSLFGGIGELFF.

This clonotype was observed a few times. This rearrangement joins TRBV20-1 to TRBJ2-7, with 11 bases matching TRBD2. Germline CDR1 reads DFQATT; CDR2 reads SNEGSKA (reference sequence). Trimming at V came to 6 bases and at J to 0 bases, leaving 10 bases not matched to a gene. CDR3 size: 16 residues. The CDR3 DNA reads TGCAGTGCGCAAGGACTAGCGGGCGTTAGCTCCTACGAGCAGTACTTC. Protein sequence: CSAQGLAGVSSYEQYF.

Ten or more counts support this clonotype. V and J are TRBV5-1 and TRBJ2-5; D possibly corresponds to TRBD2 (6 bases). This CDR3 spans 15 amino acids. Trimming shortened V by 4 bases and J by 5 bases, and 18 bases separated the two germline ends. Germline CDR1 and CDR2: SGHRS and YFSETQ. The CDR3 DNA sequence: TGCGCCAGCAGCCGAAATTTAGCGGTGAAGGAGACCCAGTACTTC. Amino acid sequence: CASSRNLAVKETQYF. Filled out from reference TRBV5-1 and TRBJ2-5, the complete variable domain reads KAGVTQTPRYLIKTRGQQVTLSCSPISGHRSVSWYQQTPGQGLQFLFEYFSETQRNKGNFPGRFSGRQFSNSRSEMNVSTLELGDSALYLCASSRNLAVKETQYFGPGTRLLVL.

This clonotype was seen many times. This chain joins TRBV10-3 and TRBJ2-3; 11 bases are shared with TRBD2. Germline V gene lookup returns CDR1 ENHRY and CDR2 SYGVKD. V lost 6 bases and J lost 0; bases outside the gene matches: 8. This CDR3 region has 17 residues. CDR3 in amino acids: CAISSGLAETSTDTQYF. CDR3 bases: TGTGCCATCAGCTCGGGACTAGCGGAAACAAGCACAGATACGCAGTATTTT.

This clonotype was observed a few times. The chain carries TRBV7-8 and TRBJ2-1; 7 bases align to TRBD2. This CDR3 has 16 amino acids. V shed 5 bases and J 0 bases; nucleotides not matched to a gene: 7. CDR1 and CDR2 (germline): SGHVS, FQNEAQ. In DNA form, the CDR3 reads TGTGCCAGCAGCCAACTGGGCGGGAGCTCCTACAATGAGCAGTTCTTC. Translated: CASSQLGGSSYNEQFF.

Ten or more counts support this clonotype. This rearrangement joins TRBV12-3 or TRBV12-4 to TRBJ2-7; the D is unclear. Between the trimmed V and J ends, which lost 3 bases and 0 bases, there was a span of 9 bases. The CDR3 consists of 14 residues. The CDR3 DNA is TGTGCCAGCAGTTTCTGGATGAGCTCCTACGAGCAGTACTTC. It codes for CASSFWMSSYEQYF.

This clonotype was found many times. The junction shows a germline mismatch at one end, possibly a read error. The rearrangement joins TRBV6-1 to TRBJ1-3; a weak D match, TRBD1 (6 bases). In germline, CDR1 is MNHNS, CDR2 SASEGT. The CDR3 totals 14 residues. The CDR3 loop reads CASSESSELGQAHF. CDR3 DNA sequence: TGTGCCAGCAGTGAATCTTCTGAATTGGGACAAGCCCATTTT.

V is TRBV6-5 and J is TRBJ2-2, with 8 bases lining up with TRBD2. V lost 4 bases, J lost 6 bases, and 16 bases stayed unmatched. CDR3 length: 18 amino acids. Germline lookup yields CDR1 MNHEY and CDR2 SVGAGI. The CDR3 spells CASSSAGLASFSPGELFF. The CDR3 DNA is TGTGCCAGCAGTTCCGCTGGACTAGCTAGTTTTTCACCCGGGGAGCTGTTTTTT.

This clonotype has a count of ten or more. V and J are TRBV18 and TRBJ2-1; unclear D gene. Trimming removed 8 bases at V and 7 bases at J, with 9 bases between. The germline CDR1 and CDR2 sequences are KGHSH and LQKENI. CDR3 size: 11 residues. The CDR3 protein is CASSPNNEQFF. CDR3 in DNA: TGTGCCAGCAGCCCCAATAATGAGCAGTTCTTC.

This clonotype has ten or more counts. The chain joins TRBV20-1 to TRBJ1-6; TRBD1 matches 10 bases. The CDR3 sequence is 14 residues long. The trim removed 6 bases at V and 6 bases at J, leaving 5 bases unmatched. Germline V gene lookup returns CDR1 DFQATT and CDR2 SNEGSKA (reference sequence). The CDR3, as DNA: TGCAGTGCAGACAGGGGGCGCGGTAATTCACCCCTCCACTTT. This gives the protein CSADRGRGNSPLHF.

This clonotype was observed many times. The rearrangement links TRBV25-1 to TRBJ2-7; 7 bases line up with TRBD1. The CDR3 has 15 residues. The J segment lost 0 bases and the V segment lost 4 bases, leaving 6 bases of the junction unmatched. Germline V gives CDR1 MGHDK, CDR2 SYGVNS. The CDR3 DNA reads TGTGCCAGCAGTGCTACGACAGGGATCTCCTACGAGCAGTACTTC. Amino acids: CASSATTGISYEQYF.

V gene TRBV18 combines with J gene TRBJ2-7, with TRBD1 matching 8 bases. This CDR3 region has 13 residues. After removal of 4 bases from V and 5 bases from J, the junction contained 4 bases not matched to a gene. Germline V gene lookup returns CDR1 KGHSH and CDR2 LQKENI. The CDR3 region has the DNA TGTGCCAGCTCACGGACAGGGTCGGACGAGCAGTACTTC. Translating it yields CASSRTGSDEQYF. The variable domain in full, completed from reference TRBV18 and TRBJ2-7, reads NAGVMQNPRHLVRRRGQEARLRCSPMKGHSHVYWYRQLPEEGLKFMVYLQKENIIDESGMPKERFSAEFPKEGPSILRIQQVVRGDSAAYFCASSRTGSDEQYFGPGTRLTVT.

This clonotype was picked up many times. The CDR3: CSAEDRGNEKLFF. The CDR3 DNA is TGCAGTGCTGAAGACAGGGGTAATGAAAAACTGTTTTTT. The rearrangement uses TRBV20-1 and TRBJ1-4; 8 bases match TRBD1. CDR3 size: 13 residues. Germline CDR1 reads DFQATT; CDR2 reads SNEGSKA (reference sequence). With V trimmed by 5 bases and J by 4 bases, 3 bases remained unmatched.

This clonotype showed up many times. The chain joins TRBV29-1 to TRBJ1-2; D is unclear. Per the germline V gene, CDR1 is SQVTM and CDR2 is ANQGSEA. The V end was cut by 2 bases, the J end by 6 bases, with 4 bases between. The CDR3 loop spans 10 amino acids. The CDR3 spells CSVELNGYTF. Here the CDR3 DNA reads TGCAGCGTTGAACTGAATGGCTACACCTTC.

At least ten counts were recorded for this clonotype. The chain combines TRBV3-1 with TRBJ2-3; possibly TRBD1 for D (5 bases). The CDR3 has 15 amino acids. Germline V gives CDR1 LGHDT, CDR2 YNNKEL (reference sequence). V lost 4 bases to trimming and J lost 5 bases, with 16 bases between them. In DNA, the CDR3 is TGTGCCAGCAGCCCCCAAAGGGGAACGAGAGATACGCAGTATTTT. Translated, it gives CASSPQRGTRDTQYF.